This T cell receptor beta chain was found in a study of T cell responses to AZD1222 COVID-19 vaccine. Regarding the study as a whole: In a largely white British group with more females than males, clonal diversity was possibly underestimated. Repertoire samples came only from after the peak T cell response.

The table came from immunoSEQ multiplex PCR; TCRdb's copy has only in-frame clones and leaves some out. The data show some 180,000 clones, 85% to 95% seen once. Worth noting for this clone: Its specificity is unknown.

The receptor comes from an adult in good health. Specimen: peripheral blood, collected on day 0 of AZD1222 vaccination.

The CDR3 reads CASSQSSSGSSYEQYF. CDR3 sequence (DNA): TGTGCCAGCAGCCAAAGCTCTAGCGGATCGTCCTACGAGCAGTACTTC. The chain links TRBV3-1 (or the pseudogene TRBV3-2) to TRBJ2-7; 7 nucleotides line up with TRBD2. This CDR3 spans 16 amino acids. J was trimmed by 1 base and V by 2 bases; bases with no gene match: 8. Germline lookup yields CDR1 LGHDT and CDR2 YNNKEL (reference sequence).